The source of this T cell receptor (beta chain) is a study of Ad26.COV2.S vaccination and SARS-CoV-2 variants. Turning to the study itself: Into the muscle, Ad26.COV2.S was dosed once or twice, 56 days apart.

Libraries were prepared by immunoSEQ multiplex PCR; TCRdb keeps only in-frame clonotypes and omits some of them. The sample holds some 340,000 clones, approximately 86% seen once. The CDR3 runs 15 residues. Indicated treatment: roughly 20 received Ad26.COV2.S at low or high dose, single or two shots; 5 received placebo; per-sample allocation not given. Specimen acquisition occurred on day 63 following the initial vaccine or placebo injection. The shot given was an Ad26 vector that makes Wuhan-strain SARS-CoV-2 spike. This receptor was taken from a person aged 18 to 59 who received the Ad26.COV2.S COVID-19 vaccine or a placebo. The rearrangement uses TRBV21-1 and TRBJ1-3. TRBV21-1 is marked as a pseudogene. The starting material was peripheral blood, obtained in a trial of Ad26.COV2.S vaccine versus placebo. The CDR3 loop is CASSKRGRFGNTIYF. The CDR3 DNA is TGTGCCAGCAGCAAACGGGGAAGGTTTGGAAACACCATATATTTT.